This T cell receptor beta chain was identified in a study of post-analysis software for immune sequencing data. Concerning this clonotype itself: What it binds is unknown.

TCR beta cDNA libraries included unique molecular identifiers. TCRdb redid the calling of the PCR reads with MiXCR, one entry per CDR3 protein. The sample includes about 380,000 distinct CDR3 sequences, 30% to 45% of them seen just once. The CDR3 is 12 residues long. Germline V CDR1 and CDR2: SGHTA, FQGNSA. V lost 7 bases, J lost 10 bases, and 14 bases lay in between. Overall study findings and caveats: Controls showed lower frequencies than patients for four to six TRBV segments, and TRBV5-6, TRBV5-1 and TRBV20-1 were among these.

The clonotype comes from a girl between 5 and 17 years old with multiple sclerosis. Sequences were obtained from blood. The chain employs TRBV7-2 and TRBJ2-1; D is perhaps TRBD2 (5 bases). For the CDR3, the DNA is TGTGCCAGCACCAGAGGGTGGGGAGAGCAGTTCTTC. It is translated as CASTRGWGEQFF.